This T cell receptor (beta chain) was retrieved from a study of metastatic and nonmetastatic thyroid tumors (dated by TCRdb to the early 2020s). In terms of the full investigation: Repertoires were compared across peripheral blood and tumor or nodule tissue samples from malignant and benign thyroid patients.

Before undergoing thyroid surgery, none of the patients had been given any kind of treatment. The study retrospectively analysed patient clinical samples collected from about 2012 to 2018 using T-cell receptor beta sequencing. The full study reports these points: TCR beta diversity was reported as significantly higher in malignant tumors than in benign nodules, in both blood and tumor samples.

The CDR3 contains 17 residues, cysteine and phenylalanine counted. Just the 51-base CDR3 DNA is kept, in frame starting at base 1. From the germline V gene (reference sequence), CDR1 is MNHNY and CDR2 is SVGAGI. V is reduced by 2 bases and J by 0 bases, leaving a spacing of 13 bases between them. Library method: PCR. Sequencing used an Illumina HiSeq 4000. High-throughput sequencing was used to profile the CDR3 region of the TCR beta-chain in every patient. In the source study's methods: CDR3 differences across clinicopathological groups were used to build a classifier for discriminating distant-metastatic papillary thyroid cancer patients. The Shannon index was used to assess repertoire diversity, and the Morisita-Horn index was used to assess tumor-blood repertoire similarity. The raw public reads went through TCRdb reprocessing: fastp at Q25, MiXCR clone calling, in-frame beta chains kept. TCRdb, rather than the study authors, made the V and J calls. The sample records roughly 53,000 clones, about 20% of which are singletons. In total, the top ten clones hold 4% to 5% of the sample.

This clone was counted ten times or more. Its antigen is unknown. No base quality values were provided; no much bigger clone lies one nucleotide off. The chain uses TRBV6-6 and TRBJ2-2; no D gene is confidently identified. The sample taken for sequencing was blood. This TCR was recovered from a female donor with papillary thyroid cancer or a benign thyroid nodule (not recorded which). Some clones in this sample may be carry-over from other donors' samples. The CDR3 region reads CASSYGWGIPNTGELFF. Here is the DNA: TGTGCCAGCAGTTACGGGTGGGGAATACCGAACACCGGGGAGCTGTTTTTT.